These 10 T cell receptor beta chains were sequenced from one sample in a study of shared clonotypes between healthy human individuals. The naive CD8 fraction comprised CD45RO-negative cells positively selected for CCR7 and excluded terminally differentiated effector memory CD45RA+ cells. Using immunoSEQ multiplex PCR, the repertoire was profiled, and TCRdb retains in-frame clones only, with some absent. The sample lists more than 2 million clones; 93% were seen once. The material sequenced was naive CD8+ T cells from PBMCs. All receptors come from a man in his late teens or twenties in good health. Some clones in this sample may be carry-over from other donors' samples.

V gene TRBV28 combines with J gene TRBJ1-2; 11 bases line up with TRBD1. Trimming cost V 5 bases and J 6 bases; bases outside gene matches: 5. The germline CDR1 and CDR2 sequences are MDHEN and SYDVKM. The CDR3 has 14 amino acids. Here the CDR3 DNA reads TGTGCCAGCAGTCAACGGGACAGGGGGAATGGCTACACCTTC. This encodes CASSQRDRGNGYTF.

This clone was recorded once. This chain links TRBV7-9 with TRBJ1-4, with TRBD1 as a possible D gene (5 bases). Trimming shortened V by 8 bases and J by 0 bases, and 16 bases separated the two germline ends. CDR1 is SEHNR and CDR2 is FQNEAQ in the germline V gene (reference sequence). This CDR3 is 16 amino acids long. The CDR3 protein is CASSGRGEATNEKLFF. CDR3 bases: TGTGCCAGCTCCGGGAGGGGCGAGGCAACTAATGAAAAACTGTTTTTT.

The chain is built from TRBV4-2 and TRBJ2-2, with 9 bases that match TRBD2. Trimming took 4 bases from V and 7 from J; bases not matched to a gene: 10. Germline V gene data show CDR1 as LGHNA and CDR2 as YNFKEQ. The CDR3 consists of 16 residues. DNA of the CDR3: TGTGCCAGCAGCCCCTTCGTAGCGGGAGTGGGCGGGGAGCTGTTTTTT. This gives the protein CASSPFVAGVGGELFF.

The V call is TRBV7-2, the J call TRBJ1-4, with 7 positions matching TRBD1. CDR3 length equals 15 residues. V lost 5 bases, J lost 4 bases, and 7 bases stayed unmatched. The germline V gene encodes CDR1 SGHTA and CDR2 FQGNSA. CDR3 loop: CASSPDRADNEKLFF. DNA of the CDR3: TGTGCCAGCAGCCCTGACAGGGCGGATAATGAAAAACTGTTTTTT.

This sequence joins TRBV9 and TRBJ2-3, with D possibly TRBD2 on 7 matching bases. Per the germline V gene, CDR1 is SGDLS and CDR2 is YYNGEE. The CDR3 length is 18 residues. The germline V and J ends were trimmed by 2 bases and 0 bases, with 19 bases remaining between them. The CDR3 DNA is TGTGCCAGCAGCGTCGACCGTGAGGGGGAGGGGAGCACAGATACGCAGTATTTT. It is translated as CASSVDREGEGSTDTQYF.

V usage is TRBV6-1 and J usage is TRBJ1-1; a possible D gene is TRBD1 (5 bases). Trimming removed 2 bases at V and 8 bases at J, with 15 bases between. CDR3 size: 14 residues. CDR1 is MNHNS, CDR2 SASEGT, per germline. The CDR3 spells CASSESGDPREAFF. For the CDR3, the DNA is TGTGCCAGCAGTGAAAGCGGGGACCCCCGGGAAGCTTTCTTT.

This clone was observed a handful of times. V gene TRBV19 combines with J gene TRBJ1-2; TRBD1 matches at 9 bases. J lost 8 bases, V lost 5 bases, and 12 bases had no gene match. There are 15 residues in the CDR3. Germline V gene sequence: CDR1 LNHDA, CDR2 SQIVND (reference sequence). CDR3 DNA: TGTGCCAGTAGTCCAATCGTGGGACAGGGCTGGGGCTACACCTTC. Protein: CASSPIVGQGWGYTF.

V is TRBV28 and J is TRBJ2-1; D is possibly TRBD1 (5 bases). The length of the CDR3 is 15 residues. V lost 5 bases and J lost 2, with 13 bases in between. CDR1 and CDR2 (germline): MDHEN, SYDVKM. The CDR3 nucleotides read TGTGCCAGCAGTACCGGACACCTGGCCTACAATGAGCAGTTCTTC. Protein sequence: CASSTGHLAYNEQFF.

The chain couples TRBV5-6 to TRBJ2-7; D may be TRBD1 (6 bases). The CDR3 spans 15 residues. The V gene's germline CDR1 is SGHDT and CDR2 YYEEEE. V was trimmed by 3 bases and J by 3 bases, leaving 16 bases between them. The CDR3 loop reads CASSSGGGVGYEQYF. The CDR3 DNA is TGTGCCAGCAGCTCGGGTGGGGGCGTAGGCTACGAGCAGTACTTC.

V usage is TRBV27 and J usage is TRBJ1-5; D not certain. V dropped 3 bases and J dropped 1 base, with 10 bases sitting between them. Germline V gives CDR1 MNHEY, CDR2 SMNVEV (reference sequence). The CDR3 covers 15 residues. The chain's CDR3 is CASSLAAGSNQPQHF. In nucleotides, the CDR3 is TGTGCCAGCAGTTTGGCCGCGGGAAGCAATCAGCCCCAGCATTTT.